The T cell receptor beta chain under discussion was sequenced for a study of T cell responses to AZD1222 COVID-19 vaccine. Per germline, CDR1 MNHEY and CDR2 SMNVEV (reference sequence). The trim removed 6 bases at V and 1 base at J, leaving 9 bases unmatched. CDR3 size: 16 residues. Only in-frame clones appear in the TCRdb table, and some are missing; sequencing was by immunoSEQ multiplex PCR. The table records tens of thousands of clones, 65% to 85% of them present only once. As to this clone: The antigen is unknown.

General observations from the study: Possibly, clonal diversity was underestimated; donors were largely white British and included more females.

This clonotype was obtained from an adult in good health. Sequenced here: peripheral blood, sampled on day 0 of AZD1222 vaccination. This rearrangement joins TRBV27 to TRBJ1-1; 9 bases agree with TRBD1. The CDR3: CASRGGQGSRNTEAFF. The CDR3 DNA follows: TGTGCCAGCAGAGGCGGACAGGGGTCTCGGAACACTGAAGCTTTCTTT.